These T cell receptor beta chains were read from a single sample in a study of post-analysis software for immune sequencing data. A single record per CDR3 protein comes from TCRdb applying MiXCR to the PCR reads. The sample records 650,000 to 850,000 distinct CDR3 sequences, under 70% being singletons. Sequences were obtained from blood. Receptors originate from a girl between 10 and 17 years old with multiple sclerosis. CDR3s leave out the opening cysteine and the closing phenylalanine or tryptophan. Fields, in order: V gene, J gene, CDR3 protein.

TRBV10-3	TRBJ2-7	AISRTRDTQYEQY
TRBV12-5	TRBJ2-3	ASGLGQGGSTDTQY
TRBV9	TRBJ2-7	ASSVDPGQTGEQY
TRBV6-5	TRBJ1-5	ASSYSRAHNQPQH
TRBV12-3/TRBV12-4	TRBJ1-5	ASSLAPRGFSNQPQH
TRBV7-8	TRBJ1-2	ASSLRVGQGYGYT
TRBV13	TRBJ2-3	ASSRAGVDTQY
TRBV5-1	.	ASSSLPITGTSGRGETQY
TRBV29-1	TRBJ2-7	SVEPNAYEQY
TRBV4-1	TRBJ2-5	ASSTRVDPRQETQY
TRBV6-5	TRBJ2-1	ATRDRKNEQF
TRBV29-1	TRBJ2-7	SVLGIHYEQY
TRBV7-9	TRBJ1-2	ASRPSDWTSRINYGYT
TRBV12-3/TRBV12-4	TRBJ2-5	ASTRTGDWETQY
TRBV5-1	TRBJ2-3	ASSLALLAADTQY
TRBV20-1	TRBJ1-5	SATNRGGQPQH
TRBV12-3/TRBV12-4	TRBJ1-3	ASRPQGSGNTIY
TRBV5-1	TRBJ2-2	ASSVGGELF
TRBV7-9	TRBJ1-3	ASSTGSSRGNTIY
TRBV6-1	.	ASRQTTEQY
TRBV2	TRBJ2-5	ASRVRQETQY
TRBV20-1	.	SARLGQGASRGEQY
TRBV20-1	TRBJ2-3	SAITIAGQITTDTQY
TRBV13	TRBJ2-1	ASSLSGTSGPSSYNEQF
TRBV9	TRBJ2-6	ASSVGSVAGANVLT
TRBV7-2	TRBJ2-5	ASSLLTSGIGTQY
TRBV20-1	TRBJ2-3	SAIASGSFSVDTQY
TRBV29-1	TRBJ1-5	SVGWQGDQPQH
TRBV14	TRBJ1-2	ASSQLGTAYGHT
TRBV6-6	TRBJ2-7	ASSDRGYEQY
TRBV10-2	TRBJ2-1	ASSGPDRGRDNEQF
TRBV3-1	TRBJ1-1	ASSQGGLRTEAF
TRBV20-1	TRBJ1-1	SARGSVGSTEAF
TRBV12-3/TRBV12-4	TRBJ2-2	ASSARQGNGELF
TRBV18	TRBJ2-3	ASSQDRAPTDTQY
TRBV4-2	TRBJ2-7	ASSSTRLATLGNYEQY
TRBV5-5	TRBJ2-5	ASSYAMMKSETQY
TRBV29-1	TRBJ2-1	SVEELAGGEQF
TRBV5-1	TRBJ2-1	ASSLRDPYNEQF
TRBV11-1	TRBJ1-6	ASSLPGTANSPLH
TRBV6-1	.	ASSGTAAGEQY
TRBV4-1	TRBJ2-7	ASSQDPFKTYEQY
TRBV29-1	TRBJ2-7	SVAQRSYEQY
TRBV12-3/TRBV12-4	TRBJ2-7	ASSLGLARDTYEQY
TRBV5-1	TRBJ2-1	ASSPGSEDSSYNEQF
TRBV7-9	TRBJ2-7	ASSSTVSYEQY
TRBV5-1	TRBJ1-1	ASSLVQPEVAF
TRBV12-3/TRBV12-4	TRBJ1-1	ASTDRGLSTEAF
TRBV4-2	TRBJ2-1	ASSQEAASGSGEQF
TRBV10-3	TRBJ2-7	AISDGSSYEQY
TRBV12-3/TRBV12-4	TRBJ2-7	ASSPDPGGYEQY